What follows is one T cell receptor (beta chain) and its context. The target antigen is unknown. Via CD45RO/CCR7/CD25/CD127/CD95/CD27, cells of the CD4+ naive, central memory, regulatory and stem cell-like memory subsets were sorted. V lost 2 bases, J lost 8 bases, and 12 bases lay in between. This CDR3 region has 13 residues. From germline, CDR1 is SGHNT and CDR2 YENEEA. Sequenced material consisted of expressed TCRB transcripts (all of the isolated RNA was reverse transcribed). Using immunoSEQ multiplex PCR, the repertoire was profiled, and TCRdb retains in-frame clones only, with some absent. The sample holds around 320,000 clones, about 15% seen once. The sample is drawn from a study of beta chain features in type 1 diabetes. Study as a whole: When patients were set against healthy donors, age, gender and cell yields were similar. Whole-study findings and limits: The naive, central memory and Treg TCRB repertoires looked more alike in patients than they did in healthy donors. More deletions and fewer insertions at VDJ junctions were found in patients with type 1 diabetes.

The chain recombines TRBV11-3 with TRBJ1-2; D might be TRBD1 (6 bases). Material: central memory CD4+ T cells from blood. This clonotype was sampled from a man aged 25-40 years in good health. The CDR3 coding sequence is TGTGCCAGCAGCTTAACGGGGGCGCGGGGCTACACCTTC. It yields the protein CASSLTGARGYTF.